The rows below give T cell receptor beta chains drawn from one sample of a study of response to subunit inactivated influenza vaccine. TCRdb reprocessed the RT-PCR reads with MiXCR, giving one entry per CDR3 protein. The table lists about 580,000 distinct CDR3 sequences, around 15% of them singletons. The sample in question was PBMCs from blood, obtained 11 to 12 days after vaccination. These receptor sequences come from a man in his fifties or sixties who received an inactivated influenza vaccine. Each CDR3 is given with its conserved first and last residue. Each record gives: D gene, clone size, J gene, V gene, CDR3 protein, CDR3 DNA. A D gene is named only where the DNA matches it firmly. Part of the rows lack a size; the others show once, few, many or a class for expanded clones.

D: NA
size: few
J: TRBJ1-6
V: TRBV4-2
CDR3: CASSQEGVEVNSPLHF
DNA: TGTGCCAGCAGCCAAGAAGGGGTAGAAGTCAATTCACCCCTCCACTTT

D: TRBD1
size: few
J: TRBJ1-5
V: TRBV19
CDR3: CASGDAGQGVQPQHF
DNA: TGTGCCAGTGGTGATGCGGGACAGGGGGTCCAGCCCCAGCATTTT

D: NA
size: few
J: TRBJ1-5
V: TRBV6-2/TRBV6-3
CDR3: CASSYGGAGAHFQPQHF
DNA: TGTGCCAGCAGTTACGGGGGTGCAGGGGCACATTTTCAGCCCCAGCATTTT

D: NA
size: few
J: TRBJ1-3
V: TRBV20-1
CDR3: CSASTGLISGNTIYF
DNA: TGCAGTGCTAGTACAGGGTTGATCTCTGGAAACACCATATATTTT

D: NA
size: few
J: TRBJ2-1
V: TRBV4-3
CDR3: CASSQDNQVGLKQFF
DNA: TGCGCCAGCAGCCAAGATAATCAGGTCGGTCTAAAGCAGTTCTTC

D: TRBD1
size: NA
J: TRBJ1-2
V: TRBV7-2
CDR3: CASSFAQGGYGYTF
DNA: TGTGCCAGCAGCTTCGCACAGGGGGGCTATGGCTACACCTTC

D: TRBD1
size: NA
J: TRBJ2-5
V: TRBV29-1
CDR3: CSGGQPMRNRGRQETQYF
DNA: TGCAGCGGTGGTCAGCCCATGCGAAACAGGGGAAGGCAAGAGACCCAGTACTTC

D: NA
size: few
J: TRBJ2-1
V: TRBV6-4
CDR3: CASSGGEFF
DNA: TGTGCCAGCAGTGGTGGGGAGTTCTTC

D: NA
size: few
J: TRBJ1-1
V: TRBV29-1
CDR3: CSVEPQLRNRDTEAFF
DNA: TGCAGCGTTGAACCCCAGTTGAGGAACAGGGACACTGAAGCTTTCTTT

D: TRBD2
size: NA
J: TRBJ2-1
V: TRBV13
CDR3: CASSSPGTSYNEQFF
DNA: TGTGCCAGCAGCTCACCCGGGACTAGCTACAATGAGCAGTTCTTC

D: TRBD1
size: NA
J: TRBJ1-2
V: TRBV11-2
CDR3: CASSLDVTAGQGARGYTF
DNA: TGTGCCAGCAGCTTGGATGTAACGGCTGGACAGGGGGCGCGAGGCTACACCTTC

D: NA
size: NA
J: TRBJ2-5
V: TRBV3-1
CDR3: CASSQQRPQYF
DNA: TGTGCCAGCAGCCAACAGAGGCCCCAGTACTTC

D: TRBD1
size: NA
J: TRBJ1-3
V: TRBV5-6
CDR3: CASSGTGDNSGNTIYF
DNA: TGTGCCAGCAGCGGGACAGGGGACAACTCTGGAAACACCATATATTTT

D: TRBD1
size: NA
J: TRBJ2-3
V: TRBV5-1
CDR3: CASSSVPGQGADTQYF
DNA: TGCGCCAGCAGCTCCGTCCCGGGACAGGGTGCAGATACGCAGTATTTT

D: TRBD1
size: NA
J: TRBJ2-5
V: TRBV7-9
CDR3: CASSLLFGQGGETQYF
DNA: TGTGCCAGCAGCTTGCTTTTTGGACAGGGAGGAGAGACCCAGTACTTC

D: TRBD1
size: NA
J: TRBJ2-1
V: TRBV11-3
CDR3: CASSSGTGDEQFF
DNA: TGTGCCAGCAGCTCCGGGACAGGGGATGAGCAGTTCTTC

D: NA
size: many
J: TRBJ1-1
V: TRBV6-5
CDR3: CASSYSNRVETEAFF
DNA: TGTGCCAGCAGTTACTCGAACAGGGTAGAGACTGAAGCTTTCTTT

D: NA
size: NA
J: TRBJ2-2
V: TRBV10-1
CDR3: CASSGGAGNTGELFF
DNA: TGCGCCAGCAGTGGAGGAGCGGGGAACACCGGGGAGCTGTTTTTT

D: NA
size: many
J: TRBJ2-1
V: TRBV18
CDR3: CASSDPTSAQGSYNEQFF
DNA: TGTGCCAGCTCCGACCCTACTAGCGCCCAGGGGTCCTACAATGAGCAGTTCTTC

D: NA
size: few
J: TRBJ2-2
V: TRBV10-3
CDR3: CAIAGTANTGELFF
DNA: TGTGCCATCGCCGGGACCGCGAACACCGGGGAGCTGTTTTTT

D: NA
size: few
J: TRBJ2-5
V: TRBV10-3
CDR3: CAIRVGSGETQYF
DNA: TGTGCCATCAGAGTAGGGTCGGGGGAGACCCAGTACTTC

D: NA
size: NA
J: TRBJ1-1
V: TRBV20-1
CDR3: CSATGGGWGTEAFF
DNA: TGCAGTGCAACGGGGGGGGGCTGGGGCACTGAAGCTTTCTTT

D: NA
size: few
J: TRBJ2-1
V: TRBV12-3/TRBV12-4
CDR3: CASSLVGGEGNNEQFF
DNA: TGTGCCAGCAGTTTAGTCGGGGGCGAGGGTAACAATGAGCAGTTCTTC

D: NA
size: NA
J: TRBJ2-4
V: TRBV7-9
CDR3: CASSSRGYLIRQYF
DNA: TGTGCCAGCAGCTCGAGGGGCTACCTCATCCGTCAGTACTTC

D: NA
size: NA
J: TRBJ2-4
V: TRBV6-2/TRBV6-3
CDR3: CASSYSPAGEGNIQYF
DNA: TGTGCCAGCAGTTACTCCCCGGCAGGGGAAGGGAACATTCAGTACTTC

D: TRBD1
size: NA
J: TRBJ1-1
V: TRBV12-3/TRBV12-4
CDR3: CASRDRGTEAFF
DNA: TGTGCCAGCCGGGACAGGGGCACTGAAGCTTTCTTT